This TCR beta chain was captured in a study of regulatory T cells in long-lasting Graves disease. Study outcomes and limitations: Persistent-disease Graves' patients showed less TCR diversity than new cases. Persistent patients shared 2,741 public clonotypes among themselves. Newly diagnosed patients shared fewer, at nearly 1,000. Persistent disease was associated with favored TRBV28 usage and with favored use of TRBJ1-2 and TRBJ2-5.

Researchers made TCR beta libraries by using iRepertoire HTBI primers and running Arm-PCR on CDR3 regions. TCRdb passed the multiplex PCR reads through MiXCR, listing each CDR3 protein once. The table has 500,000 to 700,000 distinct CDR3 sequences, about 32% seen once. Germline values: CDR1 LNHDA, CDR2 SQIVND (reference sequence). Trimming cost V 6 bases and J 0 bases, with 12 bases left between them. This CDR3 has 15 amino acids. In its sample, this clonotype was seen a few times. Its target is not known. Time point of the sample: persistent/refractory GD, antithyroid drugs over 5 years with positive TRAb. Scientists built the TCR library using RNA that was extracted from PBMCs.

This rearrangement joins TRBV19 to TRBJ1-5; D gene uncertain. Specimen: peripheral blood mononuclear cells (PBMCs), collected when the disease was refractory, from a patient treated with antithyroid drugs. The sequence was collected from a female donor with Graves disease. In DNA, the CDR3 is TGTGCCAGTAGCTCCCTCTCTCTTAGCAATCAGCCCCAGCATTTT. Protein product: CASSSLSLSNQPQHF. The full variable domain, rest sourced from reference TRBV19 and TRBJ1-5, is DGGITQSPKYLFRKEGQNVTLSCEQNLNHDAMYWYRQDPGQGLRLIYYSQIVNDFQKGDIAEGYSVSREKKESFPLTVTSAQKNPTAFYLCASSSLSLSNQPQHFGDGTRLSIL.